Sequencing of this T cell receptor beta chain was carried out in a study of blood T cell repertoires in COVID-19. Study-wide background: COVID-19 samples collected from the United States, Italy and Spain covered acute and convalescent phases.

The protocol was immunoSEQ multiplex PCR, while the TCRdb copy is restricted to in-frame clones and leaves out a portion. The profile shows roughly 170,000 clones, 82% of them singletons. Unmatched junction bases numbered 15, after V lost 5 bases and J lost 6 bases. The CDR3 is made up of 17 amino acids. Germline V gene data show CDR1 as SGHTA and CDR2 as FQGTGA. Participants' own reports of clinical history determined their cohort assignment. Two negative PCRs, clearance, or symptom resolution were required of recovered Cohort 3 donors. This rearrangement joins TRBV7-3 to TRBJ2-2; TRBD2 matches at 7 bases. Input material: PBMCs or T cells enriched from blood (not recorded which). This sequence was found in a man between 60 and 75 years old who had recovered from COVID-19. The CDR3: CASSPSGLEAFSGELFF. In DNA, the CDR3 is TGTGCCAGCAGCCCCTCCGGACTAGAAGCCTTCTCCGGGGAGCTGTTTTTT. Drawing the rest from reference TRBV7-3 and TRBJ2-2, the complete variable domain is GAGVSQTPSNKVTEKGKYVELRCDPISGHTALYWYRQSLGQGPEFLIYFQGTGAADDSGLPNDRFFAVRPEGSVSTLKIQRTERGDSAVYLCASSPSGLEAFSGELFFGEGSRLTVL.